This entry lists 9 T cell receptor beta chains sequenced from one sample in a study of cytomegalovirus exposure and HLA in healthy donors. PCR amplification relied on 60 Vbeta primers (plus 13 Jbeta primers). Clones were read by immunoSEQ multiplex PCR, and TCRdb kept only the in-frame ones, dropping some. This sample has 180,000 or so clones, with 60% to 85% found just once. The sample taken for sequencing was PBMCs. The receptors come from a female donor in good health and CMV-seronegative.

The rearrangement uses TRBV15 and TRBJ2-7; D perhaps matches TRBD1 (6 bases). This CDR3 has 14 residues. The V gene's germline CDR1 is LNHNV and CDR2 YYDKDF (reference sequence). With 5 bases removed from V and 2 bases from J, the gap between germline ends came to 13 bases. CDR3 sequence: CATSSTSGAYEQYF. The CDR3 nucleotides are TGTGCCACCAGCTCGACCTCAGGGGCCTACGAGCAGTACTTC.

The rearrangement uses TRBV28 and TRBJ2-2; 7 bases are a match to TRBD1. The CDR3 has 14 amino acids. The junction had 6 bases not matched to a gene; V was cut back by 6 bases and J by 5 bases. Germline V lookup: CDR1 MDHEN, CDR2 SYDVKM. The CDR3 nucleotides are TGTGCCAGCAGCCTAGGGACAGATACCGGGGAGCTGTTTTTT. It translates to CASSLGTDTGELFF. Together with reference TRBV28 and TRBJ2-2, the CDR3 gives the full variable domain: DVKVTQSSRYLVKRTGEKVFLECVQDMDHENMFWYRQDPGLGLRLIYFSYDVKMKEKGDIPEGYSVSREKKERFSLILESASTNQTSMYLCASSLGTDTGELFFGEGSRLTVL.

The V gene is TRBV6-5, the J gene TRBJ1-6, with a tentative D call TRBD1 (5 bases). The CDR3 covers 14 residues. The germline CDR1 and CDR2 sequences are MNHEY and SVGAGI. V lost 4 bases to trimming and J lost 8 bases, with 12 bases between them. In DNA form, the CDR3 reads TGTGCCAGCAGTTCGGGCAGGGTGGATTCACCCCTCCACTTT. It is translated as CASSSGRVDSPLHF.

A single count supports this clone. The chain couples TRBV7-3 to TRBJ1-5, with D perhaps matching TRBD1 (5 bases). V gave up 5 bases and J gave up 6 bases, with 11 bases separating them. The CDR3 loop spans 13 amino acids. Germline CDR1 is SGHTA and CDR2 is FQGTGA. CDR3 amino acids: CASSQDKGQPQHF. For the CDR3, the DNA is TGTGCCAGCAGCCAGGACAAGGGTCAGCCCCAGCATTTT.

The table lists this clone with a few counts. The chain has TRBV4-1 and TRBJ2-3, with D perhaps matching TRBD1 (5 bases). V lost 0 bases, J lost 6 bases, and 16 bases lay in between. This CDR3 has 16 amino acids. CDR1 is MGHRA, CDR2 YSYEKL, per germline. CDR3 sequence: CASSQDLTASADTQYF. Written as DNA, the CDR3 is TGCGCCAGCAGCCAAGATCTGACAGCCAGTGCGGATACGCAGTATTTT.

This chain links TRBV28 with TRBJ2-7; D is possibly TRBD2 (6 bases). The CDR3 extends over 16 amino acids. CDR1 MDHEN and CDR2 SYDVKM come from the germline V gene. Between the trimmed V and J ends, which lost 9 bases and 0 bases, there was a span of 21 bases. CDR3 protein: CASSAPVADRSYEQYF. The CDR3 DNA reads TGTGCCAGTAGTGCCCCCGTAGCGGACCGCTCCTACGAGCAGTACTTC.

V usage is TRBV7-2 and J usage is TRBJ2-7; the D gene is possibly TRBD2 (6 bases). The CDR3 consists of 17 residues. Trimming removed 6 bases at V and 0 bases at J, with 21 bases between. Germline CDR1 and CDR2: SGHTA and FQGNSA. CDR3: CASSSLGLPPTSYEQYF. The CDR3 bases are TGTGCCAGCAGTTCATTGGGACTGCCGCCCACCTCCTACGAGCAGTACTTC. The full variable domain, rest sourced from reference TRBV7-2 and TRBJ2-7, is GAGVSQSPSNKVTEKGKDVELRCDPISGHTALYWYRQSLGQGLEFLIYFQGNSAPDKSGLPSDRFSAERTGGSVSTLTIQRTQQEDSAVYLCASSSLGLPPTSYEQYFGPGTRLTVT.

J is TRBJ2-3 and V is TRBV15; 9 positions match TRBD2. V trimming: 3 bases; J trimming: 5 bases; junction bases outside the gene matches: 9. In germline, CDR1 is LNHNV, CDR2 YYDKDF (reference sequence). The CDR3 is 16 residues long. The CDR3, as DNA: TGTGCCACCAGCAGCGACCAAGGACTAGCGTTAGATACGCAGTATTTT. Translation: CATSSDQGLALDTQYF. Combining the CDR3 with reference TRBV15 and TRBJ2-3 gives the whole variable domain DAMVIQNPRYQVTQFGKPVTLSCSQTLNHNVMYWYQQKSSQAPKLLFHYYDKDFNNEADTPDNFQSRRPNTSFCFLDIRSPGLGDTAMYLCATSSDQGLALDTQYFGPGTRLTVL.

This chain uses TRBV7-9 with TRBJ1-6; no firm D call. The CDR3 is made up of 17 amino acids. CDR1 and CDR2 from the germline V gene are SEHNR and FQNEAQ (reference sequence). V gave up 1 base and J gave up 7 bases, with 17 bases separating them. Here the CDR3 reads CASSLVSGGLSNSPLHF. CDR3 DNA: TGTGCCAGCAGCTTAGTAAGCGGAGGCTTGTCAAATTCACCCCTCCACTTT.